A selection of T cell receptor beta chains follows, all from one sample in a study of T cells after posttransplantation cyclophosphamide. TCRdb keeps only in-frame clones here, not all; method: immunoSEQ multiplex PCR. The table lists approximately 40,000 clones, with no singletons. Sequenced input: PBMCs. The receptors stem from a man in his forties or fifties in good health, CMV-negative, and a related stem cell transplant donor. Both conserved end residues are part of each CDR3. A D gene is named only where the DNA matches it firmly. Some rows have no size entry. The others give once, few or many, or a class for an expanded clone.

V: TRBV4-1; J: TRBJ2-1; size: many; D: .; CDR3: CASSRSESGYNEQFF; DNA: TGCGCCAGCAGCCGCTCAGAAAGCGGCTACAATGAGCAGTTCTTC
V: TRBV7-3; J: TRBJ2-3; size: .; D: TRBD2; CDR3: CASSRGLAMTDTQYF; DNA: TGTGCCAGCAGCCGGGGACTAGCGATGACAGATACGCAGTATTTT
V: TRBV2; J: TRBJ1-1; size: many; D: .; CDR3: CASVGLPTEAFF; DNA: TGTGCCAGCGTGGGACTGCCGACTGAAGCTTTCTTT
V: TRBV5-5; J: TRBJ2-2; size: many; D: .; CDR3: CASKGGARTGELFF; DNA: TGTGCCAGCAAAGGGGGGGCAAGGACCGGGGAGCTGTTTTTT
V: TRBV5-1; J: TRBJ2-2; size: many; D: .; CDR3: CASRGGDSGELFF; DNA: TGCGCCAGCAGGGGGGGTGACTCCGGGGAGCTGTTTTTT
V: TRBV29-1; J: TRBJ2-5; size: many; D: TRBD1; CDR3: CSVSGQDEETQYF; DNA: TGCAGCGTTTCGGGACAGGACGAAGAGACCCAGTACTTC
V: TRBV7-2; J: TRBJ2-5; size: .; D: .; CDR3: CASSLSLMETQYF; DNA: TGTGCCAGCAGCTTGAGCTTGATGGAGACCCAGTACTTC
V: TRBV19; J: TRBJ2-3; size: many; D: .; CDR3: CASSIGPGADTQYF; DNA: TGTGCCAGTAGTATAGGACCCGGGGCAGATACGCAGTATTTT
V: TRBV7-2; J: TRBJ1-3; size: many; D: .; CDR3: CASSLVRHGISGNTIYF; DNA: TGTGCCAGCAGCTTAGTACGGCACGGGATCAGTGGAAACACCATATATTTT
V: TRBV5-1; J: TRBJ1-6; size: few; D: TRBD1; CDR3: CASSLLPQGANDSPLHF; DNA: TGCGCCAGCAGCTTGTTGCCCCAGGGGGCAAATGACTCACCCCTCCACTTT
V: TRBV4-1; J: TRBJ2-1; size: many; D: .; CDR3: CASSTKGDSYNEQFF; DNA: TGCGCCAGCAGCACCAAGGGGGACTCCTACAATGAGCAGTTCTTC